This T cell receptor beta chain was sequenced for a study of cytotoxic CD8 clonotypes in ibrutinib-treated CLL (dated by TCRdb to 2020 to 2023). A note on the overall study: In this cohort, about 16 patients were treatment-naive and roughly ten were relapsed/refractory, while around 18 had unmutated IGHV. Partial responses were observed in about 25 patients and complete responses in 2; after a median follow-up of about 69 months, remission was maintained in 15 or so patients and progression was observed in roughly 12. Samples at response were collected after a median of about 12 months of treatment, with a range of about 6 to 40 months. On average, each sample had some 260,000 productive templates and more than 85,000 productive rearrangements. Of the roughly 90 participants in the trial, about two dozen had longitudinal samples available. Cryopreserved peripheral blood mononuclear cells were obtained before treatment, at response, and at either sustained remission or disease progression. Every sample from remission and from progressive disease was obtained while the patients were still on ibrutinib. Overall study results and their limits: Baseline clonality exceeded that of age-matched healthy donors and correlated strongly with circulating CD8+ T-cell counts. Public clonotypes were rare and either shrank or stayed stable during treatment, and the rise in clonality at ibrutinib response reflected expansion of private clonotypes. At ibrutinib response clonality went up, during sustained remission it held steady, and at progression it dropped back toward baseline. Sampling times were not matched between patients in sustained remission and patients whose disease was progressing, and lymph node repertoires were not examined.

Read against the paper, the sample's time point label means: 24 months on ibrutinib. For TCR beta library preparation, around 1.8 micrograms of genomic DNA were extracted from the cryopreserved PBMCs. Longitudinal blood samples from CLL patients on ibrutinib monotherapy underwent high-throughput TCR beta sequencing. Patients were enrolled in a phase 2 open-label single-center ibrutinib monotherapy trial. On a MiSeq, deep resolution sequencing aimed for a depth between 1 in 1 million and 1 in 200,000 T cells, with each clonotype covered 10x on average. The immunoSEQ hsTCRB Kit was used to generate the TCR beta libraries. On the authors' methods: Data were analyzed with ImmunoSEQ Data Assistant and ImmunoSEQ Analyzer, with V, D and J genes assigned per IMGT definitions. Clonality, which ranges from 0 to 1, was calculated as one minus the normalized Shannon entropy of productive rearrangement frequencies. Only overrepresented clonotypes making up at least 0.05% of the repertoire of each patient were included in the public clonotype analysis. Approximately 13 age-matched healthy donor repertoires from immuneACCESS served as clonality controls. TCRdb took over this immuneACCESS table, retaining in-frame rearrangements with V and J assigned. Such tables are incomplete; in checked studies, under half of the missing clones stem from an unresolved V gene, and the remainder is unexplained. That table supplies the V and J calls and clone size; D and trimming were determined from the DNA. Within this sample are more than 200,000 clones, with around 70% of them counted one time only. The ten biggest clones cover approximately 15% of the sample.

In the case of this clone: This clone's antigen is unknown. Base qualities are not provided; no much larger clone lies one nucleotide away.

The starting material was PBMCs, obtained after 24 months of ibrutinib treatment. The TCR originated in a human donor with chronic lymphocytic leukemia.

CDR3 sequence: CASGGLAGARGDTQYF. The nucleotide sequence reads as follows: TGTGCCAGCGGGGGACTAGCGGGAGCCAGGGGAGATACGCAGTATTTT. The rearranged segments are TRBV2 and TRBJ2-3; 14 middle bases align to TRBD2. Germline trimming amounts to 8 bases on V and 5 bases on J, with 9 as the count of junction bases outside the gene matches. Including the terminal cysteine and phenylalanine, the CDR3 comprises 16 residues. The only DNA kept is the CDR3, 48 bases in frame from the first base. Sequences SNHLY (CDR1) and FYNNEI (CDR2) are obtained from the germline V gene.